The text below deals with one TCR beta chain. Its antigen is currently not known. No per-base quality is available; no much larger clone lies one base away. According to the germline V gene (reference sequence), CDR1 reads LNHNV and CDR2 reads YYDKDF. The CDR3 covers 14 residues, taking in both the cysteine and the phenylalanine. Only the CDR3 portion is preserved as DNA: 42 bases, with reading frame beginning at the first base. V lost 5 bases and J lost 0 bases; the stretch between them is 11 bases long. The data stem from a study of identical twins listed by TCRdb under 2016. Background for the entire study: To test whether fetal clonotypes persist, this study deep-sequenced TCR alpha and beta repertoires from monozygotic twins, from unrelated adults of various ages, and from cord blood. Replicate twin experiments were performed at different times using different library preparation protocols to rule out contamination.

Library preparation was by 5' RACE. For sequencing, an Illumina HiSeq 2000 was employed. Template switching added a universal primer binding site, and the final cDNA carried a unique molecular identifier that allowed TCR cDNA molecules to be counted accurately. Specific primers in the conserved constant-segment region were used to synthesize first-strand cDNA for TCR alpha and beta chains. Each cDNA library was double barcoded, with a SMART-Mk sample barcode plus Illumina barcodes, to control for contamination. Two successive PCR steps introduced TruSeq adapter sequences along with Illumina sample barcodes. TCR alpha and beta cDNA libraries were sequenced on the Illumina HiSeq platform with custom primers. For the original study's pipeline: Raw reads were processed with MiGEC to extract unique molecular identifiers, and MiXCR was used to determine CDR3 positions. Recombination models were inferred per individual with the repgenHMM and IGoR tools using an EM algorithm. Shared clonotype analysis was performed with the tcR package in R, normalizing sharing by the product of cloneset sizes. Out-of-frame nonproductive sequences were analyzed to study raw recombination free of thymic and clonal selection effects. Starting from the raw public reads, TCRdb applied fastp trimming at Q25, assembled clones with MiXCR and retained in-frame beta chains. Rows with one shared CDR3 protein collapse into an entry with the most common genes and DNA. The V and J calls and clone size are TCRdb's, not the authors'. For this sample the table gives approximately 470,000 distinct CDR3 sequences, of which approximately 14% were detected only once. The top ten clonotypes cover 0.52% of the sample.

Overall study results and their limits: Because the same donors could not be followed over many years, conclusions were based on cross-sectional statistical analysis. Compared with coincidental sharing between unrelated individuals, out-of-frame TCR alpha sequences shared between twins had an excess of sequences with low generation probability. Invariant T cells such as MAIT and iNKT could partly confound zero-insertion analyses, although diverse VJ usage argued against such confounding for most clonotypes. Fewer insertions were carried by abundant cord blood beta clonotypes; a weaker similar trend was observed in young adult naive repertoires, while no such trend was observed in memory repertoires. Out-of-frame TCR alpha sharing in monozygotic twins was systematically underestimated by recombination models, whereas sharing between unrelated individuals was in agreement with the recombination models. Excess twin sharing in beta out-of-frame sequences was weaker because fewer shared sequences lowered the signal-to-noise ratio.

All donors were healthy Caucasians. The twin cohort consisted of three pairs of female monozygotic twins, all aged roughly 18 to 29 years. Positive isolation kits from Invitrogen were used to isolate CD4+ and CD8+ T cell populations. Separately, the same data were catalogued under a study of yellow fever vaccine responses in identical twins. As that second study puts it: The authors reported that the T cell response to vaccination in identical twins appeared partly convergent and partly personalized. In the study, vaccine-responding T cell clones were precisely tracked in identical twins.

The sequence derives from a woman aged 18-29 years in good health. Recombination linked TRBV15 to TRBJ2-7; the D gene is unclear. Sequencing used CD4+ T cells sorted from blood. The CDR3 protein sequence reads: CATSPGGSSYEQYF. The nucleotides are TGTGCCACCAGCCCAGGTGGTAGCTCCTACGAGCAGTACTTC. Where the CDR3 stops, the reference TRBV15 and TRBJ2-7 genes take over; the full variable domain is DAMVIQNPRYQVTQFGKPVTLSCSQTLNHNVMYWYQQKSSQAPKLLFHYYDKDFNNEADTPDNFQSRRPNTSFCFLDIRSPGLGDTAMYLCATSPGGSSYEQYFGPGTRLTVT.